These 11 T cell receptor beta chains were sequenced from one sample in a study of T cells in Graves' hyperthyroidism and ophthalmopathy. RNA transcripts were the template for amplifying TCR beta CDR3 regions. Carried out on the TCR CDR3, a first-round RT-PCR used the HTBI primer set. MiXCR, applied by TCRdb to the multiplex PCR reads, yields one record per CDR3 protein. The sample consists of 300,000 to 350,000 distinct CDR3 sequences, approximately 15% of them appearing once. Sequencing was done on a sample of blood. The receptors come from a woman aged 30 to 39 with Graves' hyperthyroidism.

This clonotype was observed many times. The chain recombines TRBV28 with TRBJ1-2; 7 bases are shared with TRBD1. The V segment lost 7 bases and the J segment 6 bases; nucleotides outside the gene matches: 8. The CDR3 covers 13 residues. CDR1 and CDR2 from the germline V gene are MDHEN and SYDVKM. The CDR3 reads CASNAEGANGYTF. The CDR3 DNA is TGTGCCAGCAATGCGGAGGGGGCGAATGGCTACACCTTC.

As for this clonotype: Since a much larger clone is just one base distant, this may be a read error. The chain combines TRBV28 with TRBJ2-3; 8 nucleotides match TRBD2. After removal of 4 bases from V and 2 bases from J, the junction contained 5 bases not matched to a gene. The germline gives CDR1 MDHEN, CDR2 SYDVKM. This CDR3 spans 15 amino acids. In DNA, the CDR3 is TGTGCCAGCAGTTCGTCAGCGGGAGACACAGATACGCAGTATTTT. Amino acid sequence: CASSSSAGDTDTQYF.

This chain connects TRBV28 to TRBJ1-6; D is unclear. CDR1 is MDHEN and CDR2 is SYDVKM in the germline V gene. CDR3 length: 15 residues. With 7 bases removed from V and 8 bases from J, the gap between germline ends came to 18 bases. The CDR3 DNA follows: TGTGCCAGCACCCCCGAGGAAGGGTTGTATTCACCCCTCCACTTT. This codes for CASTPEEGLYSPLHF.

This clonotype was recorded a few times. This chain uses TRBV29-1 with TRBJ1-5; weak D call: TRBD1 (5 bases). CDR1 is SQVTM and CDR2 is ANQGSEA in the germline V gene. The CDR3 length is 14 residues. Trimming left V 4 bases short and J 2 bases short, with 12 bases between. As DNA, the CDR3 is TGCAGCGTTGCCCCGGGGGGGGGCAATCAGCCCCAGCATTTT. As protein: CSVAPGGGNQPQHF.

This clonotype showed up many times. The rearrangement links TRBV24-1 to TRBJ1-2; D is ambiguous. The germline CDR1 and CDR2 sequences are KGHDR and SFDVKD. The CDR3 has 13 residues. V shed 4 bases and J shed 6 bases, with 11 bases lying between them. CDR3 sequence: CATSDRDTDGYTF. The CDR3 DNA follows: TGTGCCACCAGTGACCGGGATACGGATGGCTACACCTTC.

This clonotype was detected many times. The rearrangement uses TRBV12-3 or TRBV12-4 and TRBJ2-5; no definite D call. Between the trimmed V and J ends, which lost 6 bases and 2 bases, there was a span of 7 bases. This CDR3 is 12 amino acids long. CDR3 protein: CASRATQETQYF. The CDR3 bases are TGTGCCAGCAGGGCAACGCAAGAGACCCAGTACTTC.

Many counts were recorded for this clonotype. This chain connects TRBV10-3 to TRBJ2-1, with TRBD2 identical over 8 bases. Germline values: CDR1 ENHRY, CDR2 SYGVKD. Unmatched junction bases numbered 9, after V lost 2 bases and J lost 6 bases. The CDR3 consists of 16 residues. Here the CDR3 reads CAISEGWSGRINEQFF. The DNA of the CDR3 is TGTGCCATCAGTGAGGGTTGGAGCGGGAGAATCAATGAGCAGTTCTTC.

The sample holds a few counts of this clonotype. The J gene is TRBJ1-3, the V gene TRBV29-1, with D hard to call. Looked up from germline, CDR1 is SQVTM and CDR2 is ANQGSEA. Trimming removed 3 bases from V and 0 bases from J, with 3 bases in between. The CDR3 is 12 residues long. The CDR3 region has the DNA TGCAGCGTTGACAGCTCTGGAAACACCATATATTTT. Its protein product is CSVDSSGNTIYF.

The table lists this clonotype with a few counts. The gene calls are TRBV30 and TRBJ1-2; D is ambiguous. Germline V gene lookup returns CDR1 GTSNPN and CDR2 SVGIG (reference sequence). This CDR3 has 15 residues. V shed 3 bases and J shed 5 bases, with 19 bases lying between them. CDR3 in DNA: TGTGCCTGGAGGGATACCGGGCCCGGCTTTTATGGCTACACCTTC. Translation: CAWRDTGPGFYGYTF.

The V gene is TRBV29-1, the J gene TRBJ1-1; D gene ambiguous. Germline V gives CDR1 SQVTM, CDR2 ANQGSEA. The V gene lost 3 bases and the J gene lost 4 bases, with 12 bases spanning the gap. The CDR3 contains 13 residues. The CDR3 loop reads CSVELDVGTEAFF. Here the CDR3 DNA reads TGCAGCGTTGAGCTGGACGTTGGCACTGAAGCTTTCTTT. The variable domain in full, completed from reference TRBV29-1 and TRBJ1-1, reads SAVISQKPSRDICQRGTSLTIQCQVDSQVTMMFWYRQQPGQSLTLIATANQGSEATYESGFVIDKFPISRPNLTFSTLTVSNMSPEDSSIYLCSVELDVGTEAFFGQGTRLTVV.

This clonotype has just a few counts. The genes are TRBV5-1 and TRBJ2-3; unclear D gene. V lost 1 base and J 0 bases, leaving 12 bases between the germline ends. Germline loops: CDR1 SGHRS, CDR2 YFSETQ. This CDR3 contains 16 residues. This CDR3 is CASSLIWERSTDTQYF. Written as DNA, the CDR3 is TGCGCCAGCAGCTTGATCTGGGAACGGAGCACAGATACGCAGTATTTT.